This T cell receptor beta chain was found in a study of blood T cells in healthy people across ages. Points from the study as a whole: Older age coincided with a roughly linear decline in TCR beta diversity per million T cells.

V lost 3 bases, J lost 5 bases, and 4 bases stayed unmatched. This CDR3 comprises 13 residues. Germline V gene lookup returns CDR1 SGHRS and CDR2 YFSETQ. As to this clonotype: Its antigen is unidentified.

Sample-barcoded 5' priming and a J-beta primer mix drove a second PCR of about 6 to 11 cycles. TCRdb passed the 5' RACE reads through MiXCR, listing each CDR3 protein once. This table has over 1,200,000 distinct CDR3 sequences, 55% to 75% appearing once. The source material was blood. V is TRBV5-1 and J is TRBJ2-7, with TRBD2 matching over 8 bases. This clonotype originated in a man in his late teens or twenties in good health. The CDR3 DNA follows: TGCGCCAGCAGCTCCGGGACTAGTAACGAGCAGTACTTC. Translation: CASSSGTSNEQYF.